These 27 T cell receptor beta chains share one sample of origin, sequenced in a study of beta chain features in type 1 diabetes. Every isolated RNA sample was fully reverse transcribed, so sequencing captured expressed TCRB transcripts. The method was immunoSEQ multiplex PCR; TCRdb's version includes in-frame clones alone and lacks a portion of them. The data hold about 710,000 clones, with roughly an eighth observed a single time. For these TCRs, the target antigens are not known. Study findings and constraints: Across all four CD4+ subsets, people with type 1 diabetes showed modestly shorter TCRB CDR3s.

The sequencing input was naive CD4+ T cells from blood. Receptor source: a man aged 18 to 29 with type 1 diabetes.

This chain links TRBV5-1 with TRBJ1-2, with D maybe TRBD1 (6 bases). In germline, CDR1 is SGHRS, CDR2 YFSETQ. The CDR3 sequence is 13 residues long. V was shortened by 3 bases and J by 4 bases, with 10 bases between the two germline ends. The CDR3 spells CASSSHRVYGYTF. The CDR3 DNA follows: TGCGCCAGCAGCTCCCACAGGGTCTATGGCTACACCTTC. Using reference TRBV5-1 and TRBJ1-2 for the parts outside the CDR3, the full variable domain is KAGVTQTPRYLIKTRGQQVTLSCSPISGHRSVSWYQQTPGQGLQFLFEYFSETQRNKGNFPGRFSGRQFSNSRSEMNVSTLELGDSALYLCASSSHRVYGYTFGSGTRLTVV.

This rearrangement joins TRBV6-5 to TRBJ2-3; perhaps TRBD2 as D (7 bases). Trimming cost V 2 bases and J 3 bases, with 12 bases left between them. This CDR3 is 15 amino acids long. Looked up from germline, CDR1 is MNHEY and CDR2 is SVGAGI. The CDR3 region has the DNA TGTGCCAGCAGTTACGTCGGGGGGCGAACAGATACGCAGTATTTT. This sequence encodes CASSYVGGRTDTQYF.

This clone was detected only a few times. The V call is TRBV2, the J call TRBJ2-6, with D possibly being TRBD1 or TRBD2 (5 bases each). This CDR3 has 18 amino acids. Germline values: CDR1 SNHLY, CDR2 FYNNEI. Trimming removed 6 bases from V and 0 bases from J, with 18 bases in between. CDR3 nucleotides: TGTGCCAGCAGCCGACAGCTATACGGAGGCTCTGGGGCCAACGTCCTGACTTTC. Protein sequence: CASSRQLYGGSGANVLTF. Drawing the rest from reference TRBV2 and TRBJ2-6, the complete variable domain is EPEVTQTPSHQVTQMGQEVILRCVPISNHLYFYWYRQILGQKVEFLVSFYNNEISEKSEIFDDQFSVERPDGSNFTLKIRSTKLEDSAMYFCASSRQLYGGSGANVLTFGAGSRLTVL.

The chain links TRBV27 to TRBJ2-3; the match to TRBD2 covers 7 bases. V shed 7 bases, J shed 4 bases, and the junction held 11 bases outside the gene matches. The CDR3 has 15 amino acids. Germline loops: CDR1 MNHEY, CDR2 SMNVEV (reference sequence). CDR3 bases: TGTGCCAGCACCCTATTGGGCGCGGGGGCAGATACGCAGTATTTT. Translation: CASTLLGAGADTQYF.

The genes are TRBV30 and TRBJ1-5; TRBD1 matches at 8 bases. V lost 7 bases, J lost 6 bases, and 11 bases stayed unmatched. The CDR3 has 14 residues. The germline CDR1 and CDR2 sequences are GTSNPN and SVGIG (reference sequence). DNA of the CDR3: TGTGCCTTTAAGATTCAGGGGGCGATTCAGCCCCAGCATTTT. Translating it yields CAFKIQGAIQPQHF.

This clone was recorded a few times. The chain recombines TRBV12-5 with TRBJ2-1; the D gene is possibly TRBD2 (6 bases). Looked up from germline, CDR1 is LGHNT and CDR2 is FRNRAP. The length of the CDR3 is 12 residues. Trimming pared 2 bases from V and 13 bases from J, leaving 12 bases between. CDR3 bases: TGTGCTAGTGGTTTGTGGGCGGGAACCCAGTTCTTC. It encodes CASGLWAGTQFF.

This clone was counted only a few times. The V call is TRBV14, the J call TRBJ2-2; D remains ambiguous. This CDR3 has 12 amino acids. CDR1 is SGHDN, CDR2 FVKESK, per germline. The CDR3 DNA reads TGTGCATGTCTTAAGGAGACCGGGGAGCTGTTTTTT. Its translation: CACLKETGELFF.

Only a few counts were recorded for this clone. V and J are TRBV30 and TRBJ2-6; D gene uncertain. V shed 2 bases and J shed 0 bases, with 14 bases lying between them. There are 17 residues in the CDR3. Germline loops: CDR1 GTSNPN, CDR2 SVGIG (reference sequence). The CDR3 protein is CAWSLWGWGSGANVLTF. The CDR3 DNA sequence: TGTGCCTGGAGTTTATGGGGTTGGGGCTCTGGGGCCAACGTCCTGACTTTC.

The CDR3 DNA reads TGTGCCACCTCGGGGCAGGGTTCAGGGGACACTGAAGCTTTCTTT. Translation gives CATSGQGSGDTEAFF. V gene TRBV6-5 combines with J gene TRBJ1-1; weak D call: TRBD1 (6 bases). CDR1 and CDR2 from the germline V gene are MNHEY and SVGAGI. This CDR3 spans 15 amino acids. Deletions cut 10 bases from V and 3 bases from J, with 21 bases between.

Concerning this clone itself: This sample also contains other DNA sequences that code for the same CDR3. The chain links TRBV9 to TRBJ2-5; 7 bases match TRBD2. Per germline, CDR1 SGDLS and CDR2 YYNGEE. CDR3 length equals 14 residues. V gave up 1 base and J gave up 2 bases; unmatched junction bases: 2. The CDR3, as DNA: TGTGCCAGCAGCGTACGGGGGGTACAAGAGACCCAGTACTTC. It specifies CASSVRGVQETQYF.

This chain links TRBV30 with TRBJ2-1, with 10 positions matching TRBD2. Germline assignment: CDR1 GTSNPN and CDR2 SVGIG (reference sequence). The junction had 8 bases not matched to a gene; V was cut back by 2 bases and J by 4 bases. The CDR3 loop spans 16 amino acids. CDR3 sequence: CAWSRGLAGAYNEQFF. The DNA for the CDR3 is TGTGCCTGGAGTCGAGGGCTAGCGGGGGCTTACAATGAGCAGTTCTTC.

In this sample, this clone turned up a few times. The gene calls are TRBV5-1 and TRBJ2-5; D is unclear. V lost 3 bases and J lost 1, with 7 bases in between. The germline V gene has CDR1 SGHRS and CDR2 YFSETQ. CDR3 length: 13 residues. The CDR3 DNA follows: TGCGCCAGCAGCTCCGCGCCCCAAGAGACCCAGTACTTC. The encoded protein is CASSSAPQETQYF.

This clone has more than one count but fewer than ten. The rearrangement uses TRBV7-9 and TRBJ2-2, with 7 bases that match TRBD2. Germline CDR1 reads SEHNR; CDR2 reads FQNEAQ (reference sequence). V was pared by 2 bases and J by 3 bases, with 0 bases of the junction left unmatched. The CDR3 totals 14 residues. The CDR3 loop is CASSLTSDTGELFF. For the CDR3, the DNA is TGTGCCAGCAGCTTAACTAGCGACACCGGGGAGCTGTTTTTT. The complete variable domain, with remaining parts taken from reference TRBV7-9 and TRBJ2-2, reads DTGVSQNPRHKITKRGQNVTFRCDPISEHNRLYWYRQTLGQGPEFLTYFQNEAQLEKSRLLSDRFSAERPKGSFSTLEIQRTEQGDSAMYLCASSLTSDTGELFFGEGSRLTVL.

This clone was detected a few times. The chain uses TRBV10-3 and TRBJ2-3; D ambiguous. This CDR3 spans 13 amino acids. Trimming cost V 10 bases and J 1 base, with 12 bases left between them. Germline V gene data show CDR1 as ENHRY and CDR2 as SYGVKD. The CDR3 spells CASSLIRTDTQYF. Here the CDR3 DNA reads TGTGCCAGCAGCTTAATCCGCACAGATACGCAGTATTTT.

This clone came up once. J is TRBJ1-5 and V is TRBV2; maybe TRBD1 (5 bases). The CDR3 has 13 amino acids. Trimming removed 1 base from V and 5 bases from J, with 6 bases in between. Germline lookup yields CDR1 SNHLY and CDR2 FYNNEI. The CDR3 spells CASSEEGHQPQHF. The DNA for the CDR3 is TGTGCCAGCAGTGAAGAGGGACATCAGCCCCAGCATTTT.

The chain has TRBV6-6 and TRBJ2-5; perhaps TRBD2 as D (5 bases). The germline V gene has CDR1 MNHNY and CDR2 SVGAGI (reference sequence). V lost 8 bases and J 1 base, leaving 14 bases between the germline ends. CDR3 size: 14 residues. DNA for the CDR3: TGTGCCAGCCAAAGGGTAGCGTCCCAAGAGACCCAGTACTTC. Protein product: CASQRVASQETQYF.

In this sample, this clone turned up a few times. The chain recombines TRBV5-4 with TRBJ2-5, with TRBD2 matching 11 bases. The CDR3 is 17 amino acids. CDR1 SGHNT and CDR2 YYREEE come from the germline V gene (reference sequence). Unmatched junction bases numbered 9, after V lost 0 bases and J lost 5 bases. The CDR3, as DNA: TGTGCCAGCAGCTTGGATATTAGCGGGGGGGATCAGGAGACCCAGTACTTC. As protein: CASSLDISGGDQETQYF.

This sequence joins TRBV6-5 and TRBJ2-7; D is perhaps TRBD1 (7 bases). There are 14 residues in the CDR3. Trimming removed 4 bases from V and 7 bases from J, with 17 bases in between. CDR1 and CDR2 (germline): MNHEY, SVGAGI. CDR3 bases: TGTGCCAGCAGTTTGGTCAGGGGGGCGGAGGAGCAGTACTTC. This translates into CASSLVRGAEEQYF.

The chain carries TRBV5-1 and TRBJ1-4; D is uncertain. V was trimmed by 1 base and J by 3 bases, leaving 7 bases between them. The CDR3 extends over 14 amino acids. Germline V lookup: CDR1 SGHRS, CDR2 YFSETQ. CDR3 region: CASSLTAANEKLFF. CDR3 bases: TGCGCCAGCAGCTTGACAGCGGCTAATGAAAAACTGTTTTTT.

The table lists this clone with a few counts. The chain employs TRBV9 and TRBJ1-2; 7 bases map to TRBD1. The CDR3 is made up of 15 amino acids. CDR1 SGDLS and CDR2 YYNGEE come from the germline V gene. V lost 3 bases, J lost 5 bases, and 10 bases stayed unmatched. The CDR3 DNA reads TGTGCCAGCAGCGACCCGACAGGGTTCTGGTATGGCTACACCTTC. Translation gives CASSDPTGFWYGYTF.

The gene calls are TRBV19 and TRBJ1-2; D is possibly TRBD1 (5 bases). There are 13 residues in the CDR3. Between the trimmed V and J ends, which lost 3 bases and 8 bases, there was a span of 13 bases. Germline V gene data show CDR1 as LNHDA and CDR2 as SQIVND (reference sequence). In DNA, the CDR3 is TGTGCCAGTAGTATGGCCAGGGTAGGAGGCTACACCTTC. It yields the protein CASSMARVGGYTF.

This clone was observed a few times. The genes are TRBV30 and TRBJ2-3; 9 bases line up with TRBD1. The CDR3 runs 14 residues. Germline V gene data show CDR1 as GTSNPN and CDR2 as SVGIG (reference sequence). V dropped 4 bases and J dropped 2; count of bases not matched to a gene: 4. The DNA of the CDR3 is TGTGCCTGGACGGACAGGGGACACACAGATACGCAGTATTTT. Translating gives CAWTDRGHTDTQYF.

The rearrangement uses TRBV9 and TRBJ1-1, with 10 bases lining up with TRBD1. Trimming cost V 4 bases and J 2 bases; bases outside gene matches: 5. The CDR3 covers 15 residues. CDR1 is SGDLS and CDR2 is YYNGEE in the germline V gene. CDR3 sequence: CASSFRDRGNTEAFF. The CDR3, as DNA: TGTGCCAGCAGCTTCCGGGACAGGGGTAACACTGAAGCTTTCTTT. The full variable domain, its missing parts supplied by reference TRBV9 and TRBJ1-1, is DSGVTQTPKHLITATGQRVTLRCSPRSGDLSVYWYQQSLDQGLQFLIQYYNGEERAKGNILERFSAQQFPDLHSELNLSSLELGDSALYFCASSFRDRGNTEAFFGQGTRLTVV.

The chain carries TRBV6-5 and TRBJ2-2; possibly TRBD2 for D (6 bases). The CDR3 consists of 14 residues. V lost 9 bases to trimming and J lost 6 bases, with 17 bases between them. The germline V gene has CDR1 MNHEY and CDR2 SVGAGI. Written as DNA, the CDR3 is TGTGCCAGTTCCCCACTAGCAGTCTCCGGGGAGCTGTTTTTT. It translates to CASSPLAVSGELFF.

In DNA, the CDR3 is TGCGCCAGCAGCCAAGTTGGTCAGGGCGTTAAAAAACTGTTTTTT. This sequence encodes CASSQVGQGVKKLFF. This chain uses TRBV4-1 with TRBJ1-4, with D possibly being TRBD1 (5 bases). Trimming removed 1 base from V and 9 bases from J, with 15 bases in between. The CDR3 sequence is 15 residues long. The germline V gene encodes CDR1 MGHRA and CDR2 YSYEKL.

This clone appeared a few times. The chain combines TRBV14 with TRBJ2-3, with a tentative D call TRBD2 (5 bases). Germline V gene data show CDR1 as SGHDN and CDR2 as FVKESK. This CDR3 is 14 amino acids long. Trimming took 2 bases from V and 6 from J, leaving 12 bases between them. CDR3 in amino acids: CASSQNLARDTQYF. The CDR3 coding sequence is TGTGCCAGCAGCCAAAACCTAGCTCGCGATACGCAGTATTTT.

The chain couples TRBV6-6 to TRBJ2-1, with 8 bases aligning to TRBD2. This CDR3 spans 16 amino acids. Trimming at V came to 6 bases and at J to 4 bases, leaving 11 bases not matched to a gene. The germline V gene encodes CDR1 MNHNY and CDR2 SVGAGI (reference sequence). In DNA, the CDR3 is TGTGCCAGCAGCGGTTTGGTAGCGGGACGATACAATGAGCAGTTCTTC. Protein sequence: CASSGLVAGRYNEQFF.